The next 23 T cell receptor beta chains were all read from a single sample in a study of cytomegalovirus exposure and HLA in healthy donors (dated by TCRdb to the late 2010s). Library preparation was by the immunoSEQ multiplex PCR assay. For the multiplex PCR, a mixture combining 60 forward primers for TCR Vbeta segments and 13 reverse primers for TCR Jbeta segments was used. Not all clones reach the TCRdb copy of this immuneACCESS table, which keeps in-frame sequences only. Checked studies attribute under half of the gap to unresolved V genes and leave the rest unexplained. This sample is represented by over 130,000 clones; 70% to 80% of them were singletons. Roughly 3.6% of the sample belongs to the ten largest clones. Sequencing was carried out using PBMCs. Receptors originate from a human donor in good health.

V gene TRBV6-5 combines with J gene TRBJ1-1, with 7 bases identical to TRBD1. The CDR3 is made up of 15 amino acids. Germline-derived CDR1 and CDR2 are MNHEY and SVGAGI. Trimming removed 6 bases from V and 0 bases from J; junction bases left unmatched: 7. CDR3 region: CASSLTRGLNTEAFF. CDR3 sequence (DNA): TGTGCCAGCAGCTTAACGAGGGGGCTGAACACTGAAGCTTTCTTT.

V is TRBV9 and J is TRBJ2-1; a weak D match, TRBD2 (6 bases). Germline V CDR1 and CDR2: SGDLS, YYNGEE. The CDR3 is made up of 15 amino acids. The V end lost 0 bases, the J end lost 5 bases, and 12 bases lay between the germline ends. As DNA, the CDR3 is TGTGCCAGCAGCGTAGAAGGAGGGCCGCACAATGAGCAGTTCTTC. Its translation is CASSVEGGPHNEQFF.

V gene TRBV7-8 combines with J gene TRBJ2-1; D not certain. V lost 2 bases and J lost 9, with 8 bases in between. The CDR3 is 12 residues long. Germline V lookup: CDR1 SGHVS, CDR2 FQNEAQ. The CDR3 reads CASSLTGTEQFF. The CDR3 coding sequence is TGTGCCAGCAGCTTAACCGGTACTGAGCAGTTCTTC.

V gene TRBV10-2 combines with J gene TRBJ1-1, with no clear D. V was shortened by 6 bases and J by 7 bases, with 9 bases between the two germline ends. Germline CDR1 WSHSY, CDR2 SAAADI. The CDR3 contains 11 residues. This chain's CDR3 is CASSDTSEAFF. In nucleotides, the CDR3 is TGCGCCAGCAGCGACACGAGTGAAGCTTTCTTT.

This clone was observed a handful of times. The rearrangement uses TRBV5-1 and TRBJ1-1, with D perhaps TRBD1 (5 bases). V gave up 3 bases and J gave up 4 bases, with 10 bases separating them. CDR1 and CDR2 (germline): SGHRS, YFSETQ. The CDR3 covers 13 residues. CDR3 residues: CASSWGGFTEAFF. In DNA form, the CDR3 reads TGCGCCAGCAGCTGGGGCGGATTCACTGAAGCTTTCTTT.

V is TRBV7-2 and J is TRBJ2-7; 8 bases align to TRBD2. The CDR3 spans 11 residues. Trimming took 4 bases from V and 12 from J; bases not matched to a gene: 5. Germline V gives CDR1 SGHTA, CDR2 FQGNSA. For the CDR3, the DNA is TGTGCCAGCAGCTATAGCGGGAATCTGTACTTC. Its translation is CASSYSGNLYF.

The chain carries TRBV5-1 and TRBJ2-6; TRBD1 agrees at 8 bases. Trimming cost V 1 base and J 0 bases; bases outside gene matches: 0. There are 16 residues in the CDR3. Germline V CDR1 and CDR2: SGHRS, YFSETQ. CDR3 coding DNA: TGCGCCAGCAGCTTGACAGGGGGCTCTGGGGCCAACGTCCTGACTTTC. Translation: CASSLTGGSGANVLTF.

This chain connects TRBV29-1 to TRBJ2-5; tentative D call: TRBD2 (6 bases). Trimming cost V 1 base and J 4 bases, with 16 bases left between them. Germline CDR1 is SQVTM and CDR2 is ANQGSEA. The CDR3 runs 15 residues. As DNA, the CDR3 is TGCAGCGTTGAAGGCGGGACCCTGGTAGGAGAGACCCAGTACTTC. Its protein is CSVEGGTLVGETQYF.

The rearrangement joins TRBV6-1 to TRBJ2-5; TRBD2 matches 9 bases. The germline gives CDR1 MNHNS, CDR2 SASEGT. CDR3 size: 16 residues. J gave up 1 base and V 2 bases, and 5 bases lay outside the gene matches. CDR3 protein: CASSEFAGGPQETQYF. CDR3 nucleotides: TGTGCCAGCAGTGAATTTGCGGGGGGGCCCCAAGAGACCCAGTACTTC.

The chain carries TRBV29-1 and TRBJ1-2; 11 bases align to TRBD1. CDR1 SQVTM and CDR2 ANQGSEA come from the germline V gene. This CDR3 has 12 amino acids. Germline trimming cut 7 bases from V and 8 bases from J; bases unmatched to any gene: 6. The DNA for the CDR3 is TGCAGCGGGGGGGACAGGGGGAAAGGCTACACCTTC. Translated, it gives CSGGDRGKGYTF. Full variable domain (missing parts from reference TRBV29-1 and TRBJ1-2): SAVISQKPSRDICQRGTSLTIQCQVDSQVTMMFWYRQQPGQSLTLIATANQGSEATYESGFVIDKFPISRPNLTFSTLTVSNMSPEDSSIYLCSGGDRGKGYTFGSGTRLTVV.

The table lists this clone with a few counts. The chain employs TRBV30 and TRBJ1-1; D gene unclear. The CDR3 consists of 12 residues. Trimming removed 2 bases at V and 10 bases at J, with 14 bases between. The germline CDR1 and CDR2 sequences are GTSNPN and SVGIG (reference sequence). DNA of the CDR3: TGTGCCTGGAGTCCAGACCGGGAACGAGCTTTCTTT. It encodes CAWSPDRERAFF.

This clone was observed a handful of times. This sequence joins TRBV7-3 and TRBJ2-7, with TRBD2 identical over 11 bases. Germline V gene sequence: CDR1 SGHTA, CDR2 FQGTGA. There are 14 residues in the CDR3. V dropped 6 bases and J dropped 6; count of bases not matched to a gene: 7. CDR3: CASSFTSGSSEQYF. CDR3 nucleotides: TGTGCCAGCAGTTTCACTAGCGGGAGCTCCGAGCAGTACTTC.

The chain joins TRBV21-1 to TRBJ1-1. TRBV21-1 is a recognized pseudogene. The CDR3 sequence is 12 residues long. CDR3 sequence (DNA): TGTGCCAGCAGCAAAACGGACACTGAAGCTTTCTTT. This codes for CASSKTDTEAFF.

The rearrangement uses TRBV18 and TRBJ2-3; 11 bases map to TRBD2. J lost 4 bases, V lost 1 base, and 10 bases had no gene match. CDR1 is KGHSH and CDR2 is LQKENI in the germline V gene. This CDR3 contains 18 residues. The CDR3 is CASSPLSLAGGPSDTQYF. The CDR3 DNA reads as TGTGCCAGCTCACCACTCTCGTTAGCGGGAGGGCCTTCAGATACGCAGTATTTT.

The chain uses TRBV9 and TRBJ2-1; 10 nucleotides align to TRBD2. V dropped 3 bases and J dropped 2; count of bases not matched to a gene: 2. CDR3 length equals 15 residues. Germline loops: CDR1 SGDLS, CDR2 YYNGEE. CDR3 coding DNA: TGTGCCAGCAGCGAGCTAGCGGGAGCCTACAATGAGCAGTTCTTC. Translated: CASSELAGAYNEQFF.

The chain carries TRBV5-1 and TRBJ2-3, with D maybe TRBD2 (5 bases). There are 15 residues in the CDR3. Looked up from germline, CDR1 is SGHRS and CDR2 is YFSETQ. V was shortened by 2 bases and J by 2 bases, with 12 bases between the two germline ends. For the CDR3, the DNA is TGCGCCAGCAGCTTAAGGGCGCGGGTCACAGATACGCAGTATTTT. Protein: CASSLRARVTDTQYF.

The genes are TRBV28 and TRBJ2-1; D is unresolved. Germline CDR1 MDHEN, CDR2 SYDVKM. The CDR3 is 13 amino acids. Trimming stripped 8 bases from V and 8 bases from J, with 16 bases between. CDR3 nucleotide sequence: TGTGCCAGCCAAAATGGCCGGAGCGATGAGCAGTTCTTC. Its protein product is CASQNGRSDEQFF.

This rearrangement joins TRBV7-9 to TRBJ2-1; D not certain. Germline loops: CDR1 SEHNR, CDR2 FQNEAQ (reference sequence). The CDR3 extends over 16 amino acids. V lost 4 bases and J lost 6, with 19 bases in between. The CDR3, as DNA: TGTGCCAGCAGCTCCCTTCCGGATACCAGGCCCAATGAGCAGTTCTTC. Its protein product is CASSSLPDTRPNEQFF.

The chain recombines TRBV14 with TRBJ1-2; TRBD1 aligns across 11 bases. This CDR3 region has 14 residues. V gave up 3 bases and J gave up 6 bases; unmatched junction bases: 3. Germline V lookup: CDR1 SGHDN, CDR2 FVKESK. The CDR3 loop is CASSQTGQGDGYTF. The CDR3 DNA is TGTGCCAGCAGCCAGACGGGACAGGGGGATGGCTACACCTTC.

As to this clone: Other DNA sequences in the sample encode the same CDR3. This chain connects TRBV7-8 to TRBJ2-5, with TRBD2 matching over 13 bases. The CDR3 is 17 amino acids. Trimming at V came to 1 base and at J to 2 bases, leaving 4 bases not matched to a gene. The germline gives CDR1 SGHVS, CDR2 FQNEAQ. The CDR3 is CASSLVSGLAGQETQYF. As DNA, the CDR3 is TGTGCCAGCAGCTTAGTATCGGGACTAGCGGGGCAAGAGACCCAGTACTTC.

This chain links TRBV27 with TRBJ2-3; 7 bases line up with TRBD2. The J segment lost 2 bases and the V segment lost 5 bases, leaving 4 bases of the junction unmatched. CDR3 length: 14 residues. Germline V gene lookup returns CDR1 MNHEY and CDR2 SMNVEV (reference sequence). CDR3 protein: CASSPGLDTDTQYF. The CDR3 coding sequence is TGTGCCAGCAGTCCTGGACTAGACACAGATACGCAGTATTTT.

The table lists this clone with a few counts. The chain recombines TRBV4-2 with TRBJ1-4, with unresolved D. V was shortened by 2 bases and J by 10 bases, with 11 bases between the two germline ends. This CDR3 has 13 residues. Germline CDR1 is LGHNA and CDR2 is YNFKEQ. The CDR3 sequence: CASSQSSLGKLFF. The CDR3 DNA reads as TGTGCCAGCAGCCAATCTAGTTTGGGAAAACTGTTTTTT.

This clone was seen a handful of times. The V gene is TRBV5-5, the J gene TRBJ2-7; 9 bases are shared with TRBD1. This CDR3 is 15 amino acids long. CDR1 SGHKS and CDR2 YYEKEE come from the germline V gene (reference sequence). V lost 7 bases, J lost 5 bases, and 13 bases stayed unmatched. The CDR3 sequence: CASGYSDRGGDEQYF. The DNA of the CDR3 is TGTGCCAGCGGCTACTCGGACAGGGGAGGTGACGAGCAGTACTTC.